These 24 T cell receptor beta chains originate from one sample sequenced in a study of spatial heterogeneity in lung cancer. One entry per CDR3 protein, called by TCRdb with MiXCR from the 5' RACE reads. Of some 4,900 distinct CDR3 sequences listed, around 15% are singletons. Documented time point: sample taken at primary tumor resection. Whole RNA, isolated from tumor, nontumor lung or frozen PBMC, was sequenced without prior sorting. Material: PBMCs, obtained at surgery. These receptors were obtained from a male donor with early-stage non-small cell lung cancer.

By sample share, this clonotype is medium-sized. This chain uses TRBV4-1 with TRBJ2-7; 14 nucleotides agree with TRBD2. The CDR3 has 15 amino acids. Per germline, CDR1 MGHRA and CDR2 YSYEKL. V lost 2 bases, J lost 7 bases, and 4 bases stayed unmatched. The DNA for the CDR3 is TGCGCCAGCAGCCAAAGACTAGCGGGGGGGAGAGAGCAGTACTTC. This translates into CASSQRLAGGREQYF.

V is TRBV2 and J is TRBJ1-1, with D tentatively TRBD1 (6 bases). The CDR3 runs to 13 residues. V shed 2 bases and J shed 5 bases, with 9 bases lying between them. Looked up from germline, CDR1 is SNHLY and CDR2 is FYNNEI. CDR3: CASSEQGYTEAFF. CDR3 bases: TGTGCCAGCAGTGAACAGGGGTATACTGAAGCTTTCTTT.

This clonotype counts as medium-sized. The CDR3 DNA follows: TGTGCCAGCAGTTATAGTGGGCCCGGGGAGCTGTTTTTT. Translated, it gives CASSYSGPGELFF. The genes are TRBV7-2 and TRBJ2-2; D unclear. The CDR3 has 13 amino acids. V was clipped by 6 bases and J by 6 bases, with 11 bases between them. The V gene's germline CDR1 is SGHTA and CDR2 FQGNSA.

This clonotype is medium-sized (0.01 to 0.1%) within its sample. V gene TRBV6-5 combines with J gene TRBJ2-4, with D maybe TRBD1 (6 bases). With 5 bases removed from V and 5 bases from J, the gap between germline ends came to 25 bases. Germline lookup yields CDR1 MNHEY and CDR2 SVGAGI. The CDR3 length is 18 residues. The CDR3 loop is CASSTPPARGLPENIQYF. The CDR3 nucleotides read TGTGCCAGCAGTACTCCCCCCGCGAGGGGGTTGCCCGAAAACATTCAGTACTTC.

The CDR3 bases are TGTGCCAGCAGCTTAGATCAGGGTACGCAGTATTTT. It is translated as CASSLDQGTQYF. The V call is TRBV7-8, the J call TRBJ2-3; D perhaps matches TRBD1 (5 bases). The germline gives CDR1 SGHVS, CDR2 FQNEAQ. V was clipped by 1 base and J by 8 bases, with 7 bases between them. The CDR3 has 12 residues.

By frequency in the sample, this clonotype is medium-sized (0.01 to 0.1%). The chain uses TRBV7-9 and TRBJ2-7; possible D gene TRBD1, 5 bases. The V and J ends lost 5 bases and 2 bases respectively, with 19 bases between them. The CDR3 spans 16 residues. Germline V CDR1 and CDR2: SEHNR, FQNEAQ (reference sequence). CDR3 coding DNA: TGTGCCAGCAGCCCAAAGGGGTCCGAGGACGCCTACGAGCAGTACTTC. Translating it yields CASSPKGSEDAYEQYF.

This chain connects TRBV7-2 to TRBJ2-3; D unresolved. With 6 bases removed from V and 6 bases from J, the gap between germline ends came to 7 bases. CDR1 is SGHTA and CDR2 is FQGNSA in the germline V gene. The CDR3 sequence is 11 residues long. CDR3 sequence reads: CASSPRDTQYF. Written as DNA, the CDR3 is TGTGCCAGCAGTCCTAGGGATACGCAGTATTTT.

By proportion, this clonotype is medium-sized. V gene TRBV13 combines with J gene TRBJ2-1, with D perhaps being TRBD1 or TRBD2 (7 bases each). The CDR3 contains 14 residues. Germline assignment: CDR1 PRHDT and CDR2 FYEKMQ (reference sequence). Trimming took 5 bases from V and 12 from J, leaving 20 bases between them. This CDR3 is CASSPLGGGAGQFF. The CDR3 DNA is TGTGCCAGCAGCCCCCTGGGAGGGGGCGCGGGGCAGTTCTTC.

By frequency in the sample, this clonotype is medium-sized. The chain employs TRBV12-3 or TRBV12-4 and TRBJ2-7, with D tentatively TRBD1 (6 bases). This CDR3 comprises 15 residues. Deletions cut 1 base from V and 3 bases from J, with 13 bases between. CDR3 amino acids: CASSLDTGTHYEQYF. The CDR3 nucleotides read TGTGCCAGCAGTTTAGATACCGGGACACACTACGAGCAGTACTTC.

This clonotype was recorded many times. The V gene is TRBV27, the J gene TRBJ2-2; 15 nucleotides match TRBD2. Germline V gene data show CDR1 as MNHEY and CDR2 as SMNVEV (reference sequence). Unmatched junction bases numbered 5, after V lost 4 bases and J lost 2 bases. CDR3 size: 18 residues. CDR3 sequence reads: CASSSGLAGGLNTGELFF. Written as DNA, the CDR3 is TGTGCCAGCAGTTCGGGACTAGCGGGGGGCCTAAACACCGGGGAGCTGTTTTTT.

The CDR3 protein is CASSPAQGTASLNTQYF. DNA for the CDR3: TGTGCCAGCAGCCCCGCCCAAGGGACTGCCTCCTTGAATACGCAGTATTTT. The gene calls are TRBV7-9 and TRBJ2-3, with D possibly being TRBD2 (6 bases). From germline, CDR1 is SEHNR and CDR2 FQNEAQ (reference sequence). V was trimmed by 5 bases and J by 7 bases, leaving 25 bases between them. This CDR3 is 17 amino acids long.

This clonotype has just a few counts. The J gene is TRBJ1-6, the V gene TRBV6-5; 10 bases agree with TRBD1. The CDR3 spans 14 residues. CDR1 MNHEY and CDR2 SVGAGI come from the germline V gene. V gave up 2 bases and J gave up 9 bases; unmatched junction bases: 1. CDR3 protein: CASSYGTGVSPLHF. The CDR3 region has the DNA TGTGCCAGCAGTTACGGGACAGGGGTTTCACCCCTCCACTTT.

This clonotype was seen many times. This chain's CDR3 is CASSLIGLGITDTQYF. DNA of the CDR3: TGCGCCAGCAGCTTGATAGGGCTAGGTATAACAGATACGCAGTATTTT. The V gene is TRBV5-1, the J gene TRBJ2-3; D remains ambiguous. The CDR3 is made up of 16 amino acids. CDR1 is SGHRS and CDR2 is YFSETQ in the germline V gene. The V gene lost 1 base and the J gene lost 3 bases, with 15 bases spanning the gap. The whole variable domain, filled in from reference TRBV5-1 and TRBJ2-3, reads KAGVTQTPRYLIKTRGQQVTLSCSPISGHRSVSWYQQTPGQGLQFLFEYFSETQRNKGNFPGRFSGRQFSNSRSEMNVSTLELGDSALYLCASSLIGLGITDTQYFGPGTRLTVL.

The chain has TRBV7-2 and TRBJ1-1, with TRBD1 as a possible D gene (6 bases). The V gene lost 5 bases and the J gene lost 11 bases, with 18 bases spanning the gap. Per germline, CDR1 SGHTA and CDR2 FQGNSA. The CDR3 is 13 amino acids. CDR3 in amino acids: CASSLRDTLGAFF. The CDR3 DNA reads as TGTGCCAGCAGCCTCCGGGACACCCTTGGGGCTTTCTTT.

This clonotype is classed as medium-sized. The rearrangement uses TRBV6-5 and TRBJ1-1, with D possibly TRBD1 on 5 matching bases. Germline assignment: CDR1 MNHEY and CDR2 SVGAGI. The CDR3 consists of 14 residues. The germline V and J ends were trimmed by 7 bases and 0 bases, with 12 bases remaining between them. CDR3 bases: TGTGCCAGCAACTACGGGGGAATGAACACTGAAGCTTTCTTT. This sequence encodes CASNYGGMNTEAFF.

A few counts support this clonotype. The CDR3 reads CSARSAGFNSPLHF. The CDR3 DNA sequence: TGCAGCGCTAGATCAGCGGGATTCAATTCACCCCTCCACTTT. V and J are TRBV29-1 and TRBJ1-6; D uncertain. The germline gives CDR1 SQVTM, CDR2 ANQGSEA. Trimming took 7 bases from V and 7 from J, leaving 17 bases between them. The CDR3 has 14 residues.

By share, this clonotype ranks as medium-sized. This chain links TRBV20-1 with TRBJ2-3; D gene ambiguous. Germline-derived CDR1 and CDR2 are DFQATT and SNEGSKA (reference sequence). V was clipped by 5 bases and J by 1 base, with 16 bases between them. The CDR3 covers 15 residues. The CDR3 nucleotides are TGCAGTGCTCGTCAAATAAACCGGGGCACAGATACGCAGTATTTT. It yields the protein CSARQINRGTDTQYF.

By its share, this clonotype is medium-sized (0.01 to 0.1%). The genes are TRBV6-5 and TRBJ2-2; a weak D match, TRBD1 (5 bases). This CDR3 comprises 24 residues. Per germline, CDR1 MNHEY and CDR2 SVGAGI. V shed 2 bases and J shed 0 bases, with 34 bases lying between them. CDR3 amino acids: CASSYDEMRISLDMGLANTGELFF. The CDR3, as DNA: TGTGCCAGCAGTTACGATGAAATGAGAATCAGTTTGGACATGGGTCTGGCGAACACCGGGGAGCTGTTTTTT.

Sample share makes this clonotype medium-sized. The chain carries TRBV6-6 and TRBJ2-2; no clear D gene. This CDR3 region has 14 residues. V was shortened by 7 bases and J by 5 bases, with 14 bases between the two germline ends. Germline-derived CDR1 and CDR2 are MNHNY and SVGAGI (reference sequence). The CDR3 DNA sequence: TGTGCCAGCACCATTGGGGAAGGAACCGGGGAGCTGTTTTTT. This gives the protein CASTIGEGTGELFF.

This clonotype was recorded a few times. The chain couples TRBV6-1 to TRBJ2-3, with 13 bases fitting TRBD2. The CDR3 contains 20 residues. Germline lookup yields CDR1 MNHNS and CDR2 SASEGT. V was clipped by 2 bases and J by 4 bases; unmatched bases: 15. In DNA, the CDR3 is TGTGCCAGCAGTGAAAGGGGAATATTACTAGCGGGGGGGCAGGCAGATACGCAGTATTTT. Protein sequence: CASSERGILLAGGQADTQYF.

This clonotype is categorized as medium-sized. The chain combines TRBV4-1 with TRBJ2-1; no definite D call. Deletions cut 1 base from V and 9 bases from J, with 13 bases between. Germline V CDR1 and CDR2: MGHRA, YSYEKL. The CDR3 is made up of 14 amino acids. CDR3 in DNA: TGCGCCAGCAGCCAAGGACCCGGGTGGCCTGAGCAGTTCTTC. It translates to CASSQGPGWPEQFF.

This chain links TRBV28 with TRBJ1-6; D remains unclear. V lost 3 bases to trimming and J lost 6 bases, with 3 bases between them. The CDR3 spans 12 residues. Germline CDR1 is MDHEN and CDR2 is SYDVKM. The CDR3 is CASSFSNSPLHF. CDR3 DNA: TGTGCCAGCAGTTTTTCTAATTCACCCCTCCACTTT. Supplemented by reference TRBV28 and TRBJ1-6, the full variable domain reads DVKVTQSSRYLVKRTGEKVFLECVQDMDHENMFWYRQDPGLGLRLIYFSYDVKMKEKGDIPEGYSVSREKKERFSLILESASTNQTSMYLCASSFSNSPLHFGNGTRLTVT.

The CDR3 region is CASSSGGDGYTF. In nucleotides, the CDR3 is TGTGCCAGCAGCTCGGGGGGAGATGGCTACACCTTC. The chain links TRBV7-9 to TRBJ1-2, with D possibly matching TRBD1 (5 bases). With 4 bases removed from V and 6 bases from J, the gap between germline ends came to 9 bases. The CDR3 totals 12 residues. Per the germline V gene, CDR1 is SEHNR and CDR2 is FQNEAQ (reference sequence).

This clonotype is medium-sized (0.01 to 0.1%). At one of its ends the junction is not consistent with the germline gene, which may arise from a read error. This rearrangement joins TRBV6-1 to TRBJ1-1, with a possible D match to TRBD1 (6 bases). Germline V gene data show CDR1 as MNHNS and CDR2 as SASEGT. The CDR3 extends over 15 amino acids. CDR3 protein: CASREGGFMNTEAFF. The CDR3 nucleotides are TGTGCCAGCAGGGAAGGGGGGTTCATGAACACTGAAGCTTTCTTT.